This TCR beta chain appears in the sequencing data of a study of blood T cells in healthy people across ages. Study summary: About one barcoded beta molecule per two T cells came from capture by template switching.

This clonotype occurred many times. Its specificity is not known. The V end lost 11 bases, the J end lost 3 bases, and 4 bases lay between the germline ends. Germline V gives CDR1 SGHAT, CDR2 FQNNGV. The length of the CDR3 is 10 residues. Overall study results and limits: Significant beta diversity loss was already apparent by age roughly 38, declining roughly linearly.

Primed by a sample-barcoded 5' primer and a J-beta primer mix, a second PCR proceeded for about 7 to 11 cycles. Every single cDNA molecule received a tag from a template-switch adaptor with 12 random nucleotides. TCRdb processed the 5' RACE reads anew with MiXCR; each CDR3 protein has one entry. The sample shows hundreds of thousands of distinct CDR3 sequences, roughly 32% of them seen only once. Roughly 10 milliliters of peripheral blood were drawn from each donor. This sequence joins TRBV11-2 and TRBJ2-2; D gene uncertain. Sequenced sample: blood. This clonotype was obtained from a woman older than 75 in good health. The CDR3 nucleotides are TGTGCCGTGGACACCGGGGAGCTGTTTTTT. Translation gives CAVDTGELFF.